These 5 T cell receptor beta chains originate from one sample sequenced in a study of cytomegalovirus exposure and HLA in healthy donors. Primers included in the PCR were 60 Vbeta and 13 Jbeta primers. Clones were sequenced by immunoSEQ multiplex PCR, and TCRdb holds only the in-frame ones, with some missing. The table records about 130,000 clones, 75% to 85% of them present only once. The sequenced sample consisted of PBMCs. All receptors come from a man younger than 40 in good health and CMV-seronegative.

V gene TRBV30 combines with J gene TRBJ1-5; tentatively, D is TRBD1 (5 bases). The ends were cut back, 6 bases at V and 0 bases at J, with 15 bases in the middle. The CDR3 is 15 amino acids. Per the germline V gene, CDR1 is GTSNPN and CDR2 is SVGIG (reference sequence). CDR3 region: CACKTGEYSNQPQHF. In nucleotides, the CDR3 is TGTGCCTGCAAAACAGGCGAATATAGCAATCAGCCCCAGCATTTT.

The chain joins TRBV9 to TRBJ2-1; TRBD2 is a possible D gene (7 bases). The V gene's germline CDR1 is SGDLS and CDR2 YYNGEE. V lost 0 bases and J lost 6, with 13 bases in between. The CDR3 length is 15 residues. The CDR3 coding sequence is TGTGCCAGCAGCGTAGTACAGGGAGGGAGCAATGAGCAGTTCTTC. As protein: CASSVVQGGSNEQFF.

A remark on this clone: One end of the junction fails to match germline, which may point to a read error. The chain joins TRBV4-3 to TRBJ1-2; D is perhaps TRBD1 (5 bases). The length of the CDR3 is 13 residues. Germline-derived CDR1 and CDR2 are LGHNA and YSLEER. This CDR3 reads CASSGGTEELLAF. The CDR3 DNA sequence: TGCGCCAGCAGTGGAGGGACGGAGGAACTTTTGGCCTTC.

The CDR3 spells CASTNPGQGNEQFF. As DNA, the CDR3 is TGTGCCAGCACGAACCCGGGACAGGGCAATGAGCAGTTCTTC. V usage is TRBV28 and J usage is TRBJ2-1, with 9 bases that match TRBD1. V shed 7 bases, J shed 6 bases, and the junction held 7 bases outside the gene matches. The germline CDR1 and CDR2 sequences are MDHEN and SYDVKM. The length of the CDR3 is 14 residues.

This sequence joins TRBV7-6 and TRBJ1-4; a weak D match, TRBD1 (6 bases). V lost 0 bases to trimming and J lost 4 bases, with 9 bases between them. Germline CDR1 reads SGHVS; CDR2 reads FNYEAQ. The CDR3 length is 15 residues. This CDR3 is CASSLAGGDNEKLFF. DNA of the CDR3: TGTGCCAGCAGCTTAGCAGGGGGAGATAATGAAAAACTGTTTTTT.